A single TCR beta chain is shown here with its context. Its matching antigen is unknown. This sample was included in a study of vaccination and CD4 T cells after COVID-19. Described treatment: roughly ten-day PBMC culture with coronavirus spike peptide pools or control peptides (ViraFEST assay). Scientists ran DNA taken from cultured CD4+ T cells through the Oncomine TCR Beta short-read assay for sequencing. TCRdb reprocessed the PCR reads with MiXCR, giving one entry per CDR3 protein. The data show about 20,000 distinct CDR3 sequences, around 50% seen once. CDR1 is DFQATT, CDR2 SNEGSKA, per germline (reference sequence). Between the trimmed V and J ends, which lost 5 bases and 7 bases, there was a span of 20 bases. The CDR3 has 14 residues.

This TCR was recovered from a human donor who had recovered from COVID-19. The chain employs TRBV20-1 and TRBJ1-1, with a weak D call TRBD1 (5 bases). The sample comprised CD4+ T cells from blood, cultured in vitro. The CDR3 spells CSAPATQGGDEAFF. CDR3 nucleotide sequence: TGCAGTGCTCCCGCAACTCAGGGCGGGGATGAAGCTTTCTTT.